This TCR beta chain was profiled in a study of tumor and adjacent non-tumor tissue in lung cancer (dated by TCRdb to the late 2010s). Background for the entire study: Patients with adenocarcinoma (around eleven), squamous cell carcinoma (2) and small cell lung cancer (1) were included in the cohort. A total of fewer than 150 million productive TCRbeta reads were generated by sequencing, corresponding to an average of around 4 million reads per sample. Over 25 paired specimens, one tumor and one normal lung sample per patient, were profiled by TCRbeta CDR3 sequencing. Bulk TCRbeta repertoires were compared between lung tumor tissue and matched distant non-tumor lung tissue obtained from over 13 lung cancer patients. Among the roughly 15 patients, ages ranged from about 31 to 85 years, roughly 10 were men and 5 were women, and disease was TNM stage I to III.

RNA was extracted from bulk unsorted tissue and checked for quality with a NanoDrop ND-1000 and an Agilent 2100. All donors had newly diagnosed lung cancer, had not received prior chemotherapy, and were admitted for thoracic surgery in China between August and November 2014. The study excluded patients who had received radiotherapy or chemotherapy before or who had another cancer at the same time. Pieces of surgical tissue measuring about 1-2.1 cm3 were kept in RNAlater solution and held at -80 degrees C until needed. The CDR3, from cysteine to phenylalanine, totals 17 residues. CDR3 DNA is the only sequence kept; it has 51 bases, read in frame from the first base. Germline trimming amounts to 6 bases on V and 1 base on J, with 10 as the count of junction bases outside the gene matches. What the work shows at the level of the full study, not this receptor alone: Neither the sequencing platform nor unique molecular identifiers are named or mentioned anywhere in the methods. The top 100 clones accounted for a significantly larger cumulative portion of the repertoire in normal lung than in tumor tissue. Because peripheral blood was not sequenced, blood TCRbeta repertoires in the lung cancer patients of the study were not examined. TCR diversity was significantly higher in younger patients, and higher tumor TCR diversity was associated with shorter overall and disease-free survival. The cohort had only roughly 16 patients, and the authors noted that larger samples and more detailed clinical data are needed. Tumor tissue showed significantly higher TCR diversity (inverse Simpson) than normal lung tissue, at roughly 430 vs 170 (P = 0.0075, Mann-Whitney U test).

As concerns this clonotype: What antigen it recognizes has not been identified. Nothing much larger sits one base from this clone, and base qualities are not available.

Preparation of the library involved multiplex PCR. Instrument on record: Illumina HiSeq 2500. TCRbeta libraries were built by three rounds of nested PCR using primers (Table S4), following protocols modified from ARM-PCR. PCR products of 200-500 bp were gel-excised and purified with the QIAquick gel extraction kit before sequencing. In the original analysis: Reads were cleaned using Trimmomatic, were merged into complete CDR3 sequences using FLASH, and were assigned to V(D)J germline segments using MiTCR. Clonal diversity was calculated as the inverse Simpson's index using VDJtools. Productive reads were defined as in-frame sequences without a premature stop codon. TCRdb itself trimmed the public reads at Q25 with fastp, ran MiXCR and retained productive beta chains. Records with the same CDR3 protein are collapsed into one entry carrying the most frequent genes and DNA. The V and J calls shown here were made by TCRdb, not taken from the authors' results. In this sample the table shows about 200,000 distinct CDR3 sequences, 70% to 75% of which occur a single time. The ten largest clonotypes hold around 25% of the sample.

The rearrangement combines TRBV12-3 or TRBV12-4 with TRBJ1-1; 11 junctional bases match TRBD1. Sequences were obtained from lung tumor tissue. The receptor was derived from a man aged 60 to 69 with non-small cell lung cancer. The nucleotide sequence is given as TGTGCCAGCAGCCCAGAGGGACAGGGGGTTTCGAACACTGAAGCTTTCTTT. Translated, it reads CASSPEGQGVSNTEAFF.